These 29 T cell receptor beta chains came from one sample sequenced in a study of CD8 T cells in Susac syndrome. Random hexamers were used to reverse transcribe roughly 0.45 to 1 ug of RNA. TCRdb re-derived calls from the immunoSEQ multiplex PCR reads in MiXCR, one entry per CDR3 protein. The sample includes 100,000 to 150,000 distinct CDR3 sequences, over 85% of them seen just once. The sample consisted of CD8+ T cells from PBMCs. These receptors were collected from a human donor with Susac syndrome.

The chain joins TRBV20-1 to TRBJ2-7; 7 bases map to TRBD2. J was trimmed by 1 base and V by 6 bases; bases with no gene match: 6. Germline V gene lookup returns CDR1 DFQATT and CDR2 SNEGSKA (reference sequence). This CDR3 is built from 13 residues. The CDR3 sequence is CSAPGLSSYEQYF. Here the CDR3 DNA reads TGCAGTGCCCCGGGACTATCTTCCTACGAGCAGTACTTC.

The V and J genes are TRBV7-9 and TRBJ1-5; D is uncertain. Deletions cut 5 bases from V and 0 bases from J, with 5 bases between. The germline gives CDR1 SEHNR, CDR2 FQNEAQ (reference sequence). The length of the CDR3 is 13 residues. The CDR3 DNA reads TGTGCCAGCAGCCCTTCTAGCAATCAGCCCCAGCATTTT. Its translation is CASSPSSNQPQHF.

This clonotype was recorded only once. The chain employs TRBV19 and TRBJ2-2; tentatively, D is TRBD2 (6 bases). The CDR3 consists of 14 residues. Germline V CDR1 and CDR2: LNHDA, SQIVND (reference sequence). With 3 bases removed from V and 4 bases from J, the gap between germline ends came to 9 bases. CDR3 sequence: CASSIRGTTGELFF. CDR3 nucleotides: TGTGCCAGTAGTATTCGGGGGACCACCGGGGAGCTGTTTTTT.

The V gene is TRBV12-3 or TRBV12-4, the J gene TRBJ1-3; D perhaps matches TRBD1 (6 bases). Between the trimmed V and J ends, which lost 5 bases and 0 bases, there was a span of 14 bases. The CDR3 length is 16 residues. This CDR3 is CASSRRDRSSGNTIYF. In DNA form, the CDR3 reads TGTGCCAGCAGTCGACGCGACAGGAGCTCTGGAAACACCATATATTTT.

CDR3 nucleotides: TGTGCCAGCAGCCCCTTCGGAGCAAACTCCTACGAGCAGTACTTC. This encodes CASSPFGANSYEQYF. The chain combines TRBV13 with TRBJ2-7; D is undetermined. V was pared by 5 bases and J by 0 bases, with 14 bases between. The CDR3 is 15 residues long. The germline CDR1 and CDR2 sequences are PRHDT and FYEKMQ (reference sequence).

CDR3 DNA sequence: TGCAGTGCTGCTACGGGACAGGGGGTCTACGAGCAGTACTTC. Its translation is CSAATGQGVYEQYF. The V and J genes are TRBV20-1 and TRBJ2-7; 11 bases match TRBD1. Germline V lookup: CDR1 DFQATT, CDR2 SNEGSKA (reference sequence). The V and J ends lost 5 bases and 3 bases, in that order; junction bases with no gene match: 6. This CDR3 has 14 amino acids.

The chain recombines TRBV6-5 with TRBJ2-4; D is unresolved. CDR1 and CDR2 (germline): MNHEY, SVGAGI. The germline V and J ends were trimmed by 0 bases and 8 bases, with 8 bases remaining between them. This CDR3 spans 13 amino acids. CDR3 sequence reads: CASSYSPADIQYF. Written as DNA, the CDR3 is TGTGCCAGCAGTTACTCACCCGCAGACATTCAGTACTTC.

The rearrangement uses TRBV4-3 and TRBJ1-5; the D gene is possibly TRBD1 (5 bases). Trimming left V 1 base short and J 7 bases short, with 14 bases between. This CDR3 has 15 amino acids. Germline loops: CDR1 LGHNA, CDR2 YSLEER. The CDR3 protein is CASSQAAGHGQPQHF. The CDR3 nucleotides are TGCGCCAGCAGCCAAGCGGCAGGGCATGGGCAGCCCCAGCATTTT.

The chain uses TRBV12-3 or TRBV12-4 and TRBJ2-1; D is uncertain. The germline V and J ends were trimmed by 6 bases and 5 bases, with 14 bases remaining between them. The CDR3 runs 14 residues. The CDR3 sequence: CASRRPLPDNEQFF. CDR3 in DNA: TGTGCCAGCAGACGCCCACTCCCTGACAATGAGCAGTTCTTC.

This sequence joins TRBV5-6 and TRBJ2-3; D is unresolved. The germline V gene has CDR1 SGHDT and CDR2 YYEEEE. Trimming took 2 bases from V and 3 from J, leaving 10 bases between them. This CDR3 spans 14 amino acids. CDR3 DNA: TGTGCCAGCAGCTTTTGGGGTGCGACAGATACGCAGTATTTT. This codes for CASSFWGATDTQYF. Complete variable domain (other parts from reference TRBV5-6 and TRBJ2-3): DAGVTQSPTHLIKTRGQQVTLRCSPKSGHDTVSWYQQALGQGPQFIFQYYEEEERQRGNFPDRFSGHQFPNYSSELNVNALLLGDSALYLCASSFWGATDTQYFGPGTRLTVL.

The chain is built from TRBV12-3 or TRBV12-4 and TRBJ2-3, with unresolved D. V lost 3 bases, J lost 6 bases, and 16 bases lay in between. The CDR3 is 15 residues long. CDR3 residues: CASSFSETKLDTQYF. As DNA, the CDR3 is TGTGCCAGCAGTTTCTCAGAAACCAAGTTGGATACGCAGTATTTT.

The chain joins TRBV15 to TRBJ2-7, with 10 bases that match TRBD1. The ends lost 1 base at V and 1 base at J; junction bases unmatched: 1. The CDR3 length is 15 residues. Per the germline V gene, CDR1 is LNHNV and CDR2 is YYDKDF (reference sequence). The CDR3 bases are TGTGCCACCAGCAGAGGGGGACAGGGGTCCTACGAGCAGTACTTC. The encoded protein is CATSRGGQGSYEQYF.

The CDR3 loop is CSARDLTSELYEQYF. CDR3 nucleotide sequence: TGCAGTGCTAGAGATCTTACTAGCGAGCTTTACGAGCAGTACTTC. V is TRBV20-1 and J is TRBJ2-7, with 7 nucleotides matching TRBD2. This CDR3 is 15 amino acids long. The germline gives CDR1 DFQATT, CDR2 SNEGSKA (reference sequence). V lost 0 bases to trimming and J lost 4 bases; unmatched junction nucleotides: 9.

The chain recombines TRBV7-8 with TRBJ2-3; D is unresolved. Trimming removed 1 base at V and 6 bases at J, with 14 bases between. This CDR3 comprises 15 residues. CDR1 is SGHVS, CDR2 FQNEAQ, per germline. The CDR3 sequence: CASSLVVQTYDTQYF. CDR3 DNA: TGTGCCAGCAGCTTAGTAGTTCAGACCTACGATACGCAGTATTTT.

The CDR3 DNA is TGCAGTGCCAAACCCAGGGACGCCAATTACAATGAGCAGTTCTTC. It translates to CSAKPRDANYNEQFF. The rearrangement joins TRBV20-1 to TRBJ2-1, with D perhaps matching TRBD1 or TRBD2 (5 bases each). CDR1 and CDR2 from the germline V gene are DFQATT and SNEGSKA (reference sequence). The CDR3 sequence is 15 residues long. Deletions cut 6 bases from V and 4 bases from J, with 19 bases between.

This chain joins TRBV20-1 and TRBJ2-7; 10 positions match TRBD1. This CDR3 spans 14 amino acids. The V gene's germline CDR1 is DFQATT and CDR2 SNEGSKA (reference sequence). Losses at the gene ends were 3 bases for V and 4 bases for J; bases not matched to a gene: 6. The CDR3 is CSASEGQGIYEQYF. CDR3 coding DNA: TGCAGTGCTAGCGAGGGACAGGGGATTTACGAGCAGTACTTC.

The chain joins TRBV12-3 or TRBV12-4 to TRBJ2-5, with D unresolved. V was trimmed by 6 bases and J by 0 bases, leaving 11 bases between them. CDR3 length equals 14 residues. The CDR3: CASSRDTYQETQYF. Here the CDR3 DNA reads TGTGCCAGCAGCAGAGACACCTACCAAGAGACCCAGTACTTC.

The chain combines TRBV4-1 with TRBJ1-2, with a tentative D call TRBD1 (6 bases). In germline, CDR1 is MGHRA, CDR2 YSYEKL. V was pared by 1 base and J by 5 bases, with 11 bases between. The CDR3 has 14 amino acids. The CDR3 here is CASSQGTEQYGYTF. Written as DNA, the CDR3 is TGCGCCAGCAGCCAAGGGACAGAACAGTATGGCTACACCTTC.

The gene calls are TRBV12-3 or TRBV12-4 and TRBJ1-6; 11 nucleotides align to TRBD1. The J segment lost 8 bases and the V segment lost 6 bases, leaving 15 bases of the junction unmatched. CDR3 length: 18 amino acids. The DNA of the CDR3 is TGTGCCAGCAGGACCGGGACAGGGGGATCTTCGGGCTATTCACCCCTCCACTTT. Its protein product is CASRTGTGGSSGYSPLHF.

The J gene is TRBJ1-1, the V gene TRBV7-9; no clear D gene. The germline V gene encodes CDR1 SEHNR and CDR2 FQNEAQ (reference sequence). Trimming removed 7 bases at V and 4 bases at J, with 13 bases between. This CDR3 spans 13 amino acids. The CDR3 nucleotides read TGTGCCAGCATTGAGGAGGGTAGCACTGAAGCTTTCTTT. Translated: CASIEEGSTEAFF.

The chain combines TRBV7-2 with TRBJ2-5, with 9 bases aligning to TRBD1. The CDR3 is 14 amino acids. The junction had 3 bases not matched to a gene; V was cut back by 3 bases and J by 4 bases. The V gene's germline CDR1 is SGHTA and CDR2 FQGNSA. In DNA form, the CDR3 reads TGTGCCAGCAGCTTGATACAGGGGGCAGAGACCCAGTACTTC. Encoded protein: CASSLIQGAETQYF.

V and J are TRBV9 and TRBJ2-7; TRBD1 might be the D (6 bases). In germline, CDR1 is SGDLS, CDR2 YYNGEE. Trimming removed 5 bases at V and 2 bases at J, with 14 bases between. CDR3 length: 14 amino acids. CDR3 sequence (DNA): TGTGCCAGCAGTCCTGGGGACAACCCCTACGAGCAGTACTTC. The encoded protein is CASSPGDNPYEQYF.

CDR3 region: CSTWTSGSYEQYF. CDR3 bases: TGCAGCACCTGGACTAGCGGTTCCTACGAGCAGTACTTC. The rearrangement uses TRBV29-1 and TRBJ2-7, with 10 bases that match TRBD2. The germline V gene encodes CDR1 SQVTM and CDR2 ANQGSEA. The CDR3 consists of 13 residues. J lost 1 base, V lost 8 bases, and 5 bases had no gene match.

The chain couples TRBV19 to TRBJ2-3; D might be TRBD2 (5 bases). This CDR3 spans 15 amino acids. V lost 0 bases and J 0 bases, leaving 7 bases between the germline ends. Germline lookup yields CDR1 LNHDA and CDR2 SQIVND (reference sequence). CDR3 loop: CASSIEAVSTDTQYF. CDR3 DNA sequence: TGTGCCAGTAGTATAGAAGCGGTAAGCACAGATACGCAGTATTTT.

V gene TRBV3-1 combines with J gene TRBJ1-1; weak D call: TRBD1 (6 bases). V was clipped by 3 bases and J by 1 base, with 12 bases between them. The CDR3 loop spans 15 amino acids. Germline V CDR1 and CDR2: LGHDT, YNNKEL (reference sequence). CDR3 protein: CASSHLDSPNTEAFF. The CDR3 nucleotides read TGTGCCAGCAGCCACCTGGACAGCCCGAACACTGAAGCTTTCTTT.

The chain is built from TRBV7-8 and TRBJ1-2; D unclear. The germline V and J ends were trimmed by 6 bases and 2 bases, with 13 bases remaining between them. In germline, CDR1 is SGHVS, CDR2 FQNEAQ. The CDR3 length is 14 residues. CDR3 region: CASRPRTANYGYTF. CDR3 coding DNA: TGTGCCAGCAGACCGCGGACGGCCAACTATGGCTACACCTTC.

The rearrangement uses TRBV7-2 and TRBJ2-7; tentative D call: TRBD1 (5 bases). Germline V gene data show CDR1 as SGHTA and CDR2 as FQGNSA. The CDR3 has 12 residues. Trimming cost V 4 bases and J 7 bases, with 11 bases left between them. CDR3 coding DNA: TGTGCCAGCAGCTATCCCAGGGAAGAGCAGTACTTC. This codes for CASSYPREEQYF.

This chain joins TRBV12-3 or TRBV12-4 and TRBJ2-7, with 9 bases that match TRBD1. This CDR3 spans 12 amino acids. The ends lost 6 bases at V and 9 bases at J; junction bases unmatched: 6. The CDR3 nucleotides are TGTGCCAGCAGGGGGACAGGGTACAGGCAGTACTTC. The encoded protein is CASRGTGYRQYF.

V gene TRBV4-1 combines with J gene TRBJ1-4; tentatively, D is TRBD1 (5 bases). This CDR3 has 16 residues. V was pared by 0 bases and J by 7 bases, with 15 bases between. Germline V gene sequence: CDR1 MGHRA, CDR2 YSYEKL. CDR3 protein: CASSQDTGRSTEKLFF. For the CDR3, the DNA is TGCGCCAGCAGCCAAGATACAGGCAGATCAACTGAAAAACTGTTTTTT.